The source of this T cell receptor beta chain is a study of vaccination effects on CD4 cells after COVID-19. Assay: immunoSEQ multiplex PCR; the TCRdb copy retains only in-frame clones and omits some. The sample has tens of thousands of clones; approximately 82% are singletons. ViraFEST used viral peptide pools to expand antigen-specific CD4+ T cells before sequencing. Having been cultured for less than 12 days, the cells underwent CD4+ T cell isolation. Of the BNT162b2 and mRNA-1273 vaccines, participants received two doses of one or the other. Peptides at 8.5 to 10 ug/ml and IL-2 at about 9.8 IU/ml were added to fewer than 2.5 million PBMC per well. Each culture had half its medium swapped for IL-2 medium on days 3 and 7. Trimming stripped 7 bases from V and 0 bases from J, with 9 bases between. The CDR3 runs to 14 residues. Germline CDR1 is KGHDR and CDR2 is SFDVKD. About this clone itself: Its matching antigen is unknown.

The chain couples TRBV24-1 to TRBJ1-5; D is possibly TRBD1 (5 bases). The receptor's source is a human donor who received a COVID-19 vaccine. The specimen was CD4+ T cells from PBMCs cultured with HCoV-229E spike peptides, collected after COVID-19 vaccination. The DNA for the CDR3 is TGTGCCACCAGCCAGGGTATTAGCAATCAGCCCCAGCATTTT. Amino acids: CATSQGISNQPQHF.